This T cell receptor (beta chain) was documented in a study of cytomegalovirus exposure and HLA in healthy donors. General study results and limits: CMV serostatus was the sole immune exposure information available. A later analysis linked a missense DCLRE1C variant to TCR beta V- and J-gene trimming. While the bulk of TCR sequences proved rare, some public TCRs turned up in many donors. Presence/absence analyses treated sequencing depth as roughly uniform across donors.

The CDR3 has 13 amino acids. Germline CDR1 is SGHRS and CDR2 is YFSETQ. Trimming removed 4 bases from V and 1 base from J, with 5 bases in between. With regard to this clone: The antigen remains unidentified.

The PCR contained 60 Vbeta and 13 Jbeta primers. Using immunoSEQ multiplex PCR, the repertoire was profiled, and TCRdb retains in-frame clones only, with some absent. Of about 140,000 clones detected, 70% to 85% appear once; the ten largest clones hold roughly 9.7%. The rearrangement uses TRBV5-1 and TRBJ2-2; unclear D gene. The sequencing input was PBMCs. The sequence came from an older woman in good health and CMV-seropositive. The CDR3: CASSRQNTGELFF. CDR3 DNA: TGCGCCAGCAGCCGACAGAACACCGGGGAGCTGTTTTTT. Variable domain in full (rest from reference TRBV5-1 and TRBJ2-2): KAGVTQTPRYLIKTRGQQVTLSCSPISGHRSVSWYQQTPGQGLQFLFEYFSETQRNKGNFPGRFSGRQFSNSRSEMNVSTLELGDSALYLCASSRQNTGELFFGEGSRLTVL.